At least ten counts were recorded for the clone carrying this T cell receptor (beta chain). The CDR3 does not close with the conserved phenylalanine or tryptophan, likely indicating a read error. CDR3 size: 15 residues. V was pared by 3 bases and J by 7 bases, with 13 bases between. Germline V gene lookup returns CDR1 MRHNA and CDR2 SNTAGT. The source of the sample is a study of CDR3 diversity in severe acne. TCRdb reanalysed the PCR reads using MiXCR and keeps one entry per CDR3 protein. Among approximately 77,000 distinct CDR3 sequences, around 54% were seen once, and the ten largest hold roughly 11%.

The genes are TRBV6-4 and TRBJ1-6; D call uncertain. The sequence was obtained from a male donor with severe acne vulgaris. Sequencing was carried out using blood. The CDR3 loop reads CASSDRRQPNSPLHS. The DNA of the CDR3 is TGTGCCAGCAGTGATCGGAGGCAGCCAAATTCACCCCTCCACTCT.